The clone carrying this T cell receptor (beta chain) came up a few times. Its antigen is unknown. Each CDR3 protein gets one entry after TCRdb re-called the RT-PCR reads with MiXCR. Of fewer than 400,000 distinct CDR3 sequences listed, 21% were seen once; the top ten hold roughly 10%. Between the trimmed V and J ends, which lost 5 bases and 5 bases, there was a span of 16 bases. Germline V gene data show CDR1 as DFQATT and CDR2 as SNEGSKA (reference sequence). The CDR3 consists of 15 residues. The entry originates in a study of response to subunit inactivated influenza vaccine. General study points: The authors put forward the suggestion that each seasonal influenza vaccination may bring in only a limited number of new T cells.

The clonotype originates from a man between 50 and 75 years old who received an inactivated influenza vaccine. This specimen consisted of PBMCs from blood, obtained roughly 20 months after vaccination. The rearrangement uses TRBV20-1 and TRBJ1-6; D remains unclear. CDR3 region: CSAVSVGRHNSPLHF. The CDR3 nucleotides are TGCAGTGCTGTCAGCGTAGGTCGCCATAATTCACCCCTCCACTTT.